This TCR beta chain was captured by sequencing in a study of blood T cell repertoires in COVID-19 (dated by TCRdb to the early 2020s). Regarding the complete study: The collaborator samples originated in the United States, Italy and Spain and spanned the acute and convalescent phases of COVID-19. Where HLA class I and class II types were available, the types were taken from metadata supplied by the sample provider, not from assay-based typing. The samples were drawn from the first 160 participants of the ongoing ImmuneRACE study and from 1,254 subjects provided by 6 global collaborators. Subjects who had been exposed to COVID-19, were actively infected with it, or had recovered from it provided the deeply sampled blood TCRbeta repertoires that made up the dataset. The repertoires were made available in a free public database intended to serve as a resource for research on the immune response to SARS-CoV-2. Sample metadata almost always included a de-identified subject ID, COVID-19 status, age in years and sex. The material from the prospective study consisted of cDNA or gDNA derived from T cells, B-cell-depleted T cells, or PBMCs.

Concerning this clone itself: The specificity of this receptor is unknown. No base qualities exist here, and no much larger clone lies one base off it.

One collaborating source in Seattle enrolled patients during active infection and followed them longitudinally through the course of disease. The collaborating institutions used their own protocols to collect whole blood in K2EDTA tubes. Collaborator samples were shipped for TCRbeta analysis as frozen whole blood, isolated PBMCs, or DNA extracted from either sample type. Here is what the overall study found, with its caveats: The amount of clinical and demographic metadata varied by source and participant and was provided uncurated.

The immunoSEQ Assay, a bias-controlled multiplex PCR, was used to amplify TCRbeta CDR3 regions from genomic DNA. Regarding the original processing steps: The number of nucleated cells in each sample was estimated from the amplification of reference gene primers within the assay. To quantify the absolute abundance of each unique TCRbeta CDR3 rearrangement, sequence reads were collapsed and filtered. For each sample, productive Simpson clonality was calculated by taking the square root of Simpson's diversity index across productive rearrangements. TCRdb took over this immuneACCESS table, retaining in-frame rearrangements with V and J assigned. Such tables are incomplete; in checked studies, under half of the missing clones stem from an unresolved V gene, and the remainder is unexplained. The V and J calls and the clone size are those of that table, but D and trimming were determined from the DNA. The sample yields some 65,000 clones; approximately 86% were counted once. 16% of the sample rests with the top ten.

Based on the germline V gene, the CDR1 and CDR2 sequences are SGHDN and FVKESK. V loses 6 bases of germline sequence and J loses 1 base, and the interval between the two ends is 9 bases. From the cysteine through the phenylalanine, the CDR3 covers 13 amino acids. Only the CDR3 DNA stays, 39 bases, in frame from base 1. The clonotype originates from a man between 40 and 49 years old with COVID-19, enrolled during active disease. The rearranged segments are TRBV14 and TRBJ1-1; D gene: possibly TRBD1, on 6 matching bases. Sequenced input: peripheral blood. The DNA sequence is TGTGCCAGCAGTTCGGACAGGAACACTGAAGCTTTCTTT. Protein translation: CASSSDRNTEAFF.